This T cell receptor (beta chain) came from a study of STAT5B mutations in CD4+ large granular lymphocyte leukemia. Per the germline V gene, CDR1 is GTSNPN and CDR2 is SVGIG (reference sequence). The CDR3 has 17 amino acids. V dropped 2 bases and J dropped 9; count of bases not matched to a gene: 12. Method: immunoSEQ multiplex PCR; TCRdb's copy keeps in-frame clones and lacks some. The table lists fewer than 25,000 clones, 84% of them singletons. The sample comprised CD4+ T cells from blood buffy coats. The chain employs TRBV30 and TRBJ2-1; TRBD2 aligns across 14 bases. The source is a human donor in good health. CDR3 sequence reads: CAWSRMTSGRGRVEQFF. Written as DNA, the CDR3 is TGTGCCTGGAGTAGGATGACTAGCGGGAGGGGTAGGGTTGAGCAGTTCTTC. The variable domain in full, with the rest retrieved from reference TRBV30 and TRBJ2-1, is SQTIHQWPATLVQPVGSPLSLECTVEGTSNPNLYWYRQAAGRGLQLLFYSVGIGQISSEVPQNLSASRPQDRQFILSSKKLLLSDSGFYLCAWSRMTSGRGRVEQFFGPGTRLTVL.